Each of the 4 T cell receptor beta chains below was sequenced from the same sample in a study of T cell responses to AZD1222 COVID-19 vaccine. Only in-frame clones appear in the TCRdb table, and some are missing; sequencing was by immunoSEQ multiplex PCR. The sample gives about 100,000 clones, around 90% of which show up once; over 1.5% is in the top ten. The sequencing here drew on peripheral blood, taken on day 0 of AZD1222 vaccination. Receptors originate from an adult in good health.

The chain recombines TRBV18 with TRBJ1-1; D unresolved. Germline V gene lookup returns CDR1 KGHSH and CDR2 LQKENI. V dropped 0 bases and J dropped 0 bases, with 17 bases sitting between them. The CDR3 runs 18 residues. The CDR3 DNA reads TGTGCCAGCTCACCACCCACCTTTCAGGTTTTTGTGAACACTGAAGCTTTCTTT. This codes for CASSPPTFQVFVNTEAFF.

The CDR3 DNA reads as TGTGCCAGCAGTCCACAGGGGCCGGGCACTGAAGCTTTCTTT. This sequence encodes CASSPQGPGTEAFF. This chain uses TRBV3-1 (or the pseudogene TRBV3-2) with TRBJ1-1; 7 bases match TRBD1. The CDR3 is made up of 14 amino acids. CDR1 and CDR2 (germline): LGHDT, YNNKEL (reference sequence). V gave up 6 bases and J gave up 4 bases; unmatched junction bases: 8.

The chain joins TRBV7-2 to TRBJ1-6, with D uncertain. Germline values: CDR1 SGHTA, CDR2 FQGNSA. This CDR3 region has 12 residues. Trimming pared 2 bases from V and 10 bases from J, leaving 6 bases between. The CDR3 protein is CASSLFGSPLHF. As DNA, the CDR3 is TGTGCCAGCAGCTTATTTGGCTCACCCCTCCACTTT. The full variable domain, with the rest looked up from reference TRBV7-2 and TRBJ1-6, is GAGVSQSPSNKVTEKGKDVELRCDPISGHTALYWYRQSLGQGLEFLIYFQGNSAPDKSGLPSDRFSAERTGGSVSTLTIQRTQQEDSAVYLCASSLFGSPLHFGNGTRLTVT.

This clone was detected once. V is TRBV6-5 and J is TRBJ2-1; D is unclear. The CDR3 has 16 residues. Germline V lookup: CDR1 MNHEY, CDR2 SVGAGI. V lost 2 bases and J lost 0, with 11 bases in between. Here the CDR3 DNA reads TGTGCCAGCAGTTACCGTGCCCAGAGCTCCTACAATGAGCAGTTCTTC. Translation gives CASSYRAQSSYNEQFF.